This record covers a single T cell receptor (beta chain). What it recognizes is unknown. CDR1 GTSNPN and CDR2 SVGIG come from the germline V gene (reference sequence). This CDR3 contains 13 residues. Trimming removed 3 bases at V and 3 bases at J, with 9 bases between. Researchers partitioned CD4+ cells into CD45RA+ naive and CD45RA-negative memory subsets. The assay ran at deep level. Assay used: immunoSEQ multiplex PCR; TCRdb lists only in-frame clones, some missing. This table has over 850,000 clones, roughly 74% appearing once. This sample stems from a study of shared clonotypes between healthy human individuals. Study-wide results and limits: Compared with memory subsets, naive subsets generally had larger estimated richness.

The TCR comes from a man aged 18 to 29 in good health. Some clones in this sample may be carry-over from other donors' samples. Material for sequencing was memory CD4+ T cells from PBMCs. The subset is: CD45RA-negative fraction. The J gene is TRBJ1-5, the V gene TRBV30; D is ambiguous. The CDR3 sequence: CAWSAVFNQPQHF. The CDR3 DNA follows: TGTGCCTGGAGCGCAGTTTTCAATCAGCCCCAGCATTTT.